Listed below are T cell receptor beta chains from one sample, sequenced in a study of cytomegalovirus exposure and HLA in healthy donors. Only in-frame clones appear in the TCRdb table, and some are missing; sequencing was by immunoSEQ multiplex PCR. The profile covers approximately 100,000 clones, with 74% appearing a single time and about 2% taken by the ten largest. Sequencing used PBMCs. These receptors all stem from a human donor in good health. CDR3s leave out the opening cysteine and the closing phenylalanine or tryptophan. For some rows the clone size is stated as once, few or many, or as a class when expanded; others skip it.

v_gene	len	j_gene	abundance	CDR3aa
TRBV28	16	TRBJ1-4	NA	ASSFARAIPTTNEKLF
TRBV7-6	13	TRBJ1-6	once	ASSPTGGGNSPLH
TRBV7-8	14	TRBJ2-2	NA	ASMGAGTTNTGELF
TRBV7-6	14	TRBJ1-4	NA	ASSEGAGQGNEKLF
TRBV9	13	TRBJ2-3	NA	ASSVTGGGVDTQY
TRBV28	14	TRBJ1-6	NA	ASRPGAGIRNSPLH
TRBV4-3	13	TRBJ1-6	NA	ASSQGDSGDSPLH
TRBV5-1	12	TRBJ2-7	NA	ASSLRGLEYEQY
TRBV4-2	14	TRBJ1-2	NA	ASSQLLGQGAVGYT
TRBV29-1	11	TRBJ2-1	NA	SVEEGGYNEQF
TRBV7-2	14	TRBJ2-3	NA	ASSLVPTGGTDTQY
TRBV5-4	14	NA	NA	ASSRLLKREAYEQY
TRBV10-2	10	TRBJ2-7	NA	ASSGGGYEQY
TRBV5-1	17	TRBJ2-6	NA	ASSHLSGGDLSGANVLT
TRBV7-8	14	TRBJ2-6	NA	ASSPYRRLGANVLT
TRBV28	13	TRBJ2-5	NA	ASSSGTGGVETQY
TRBV4-1	16	TRBJ2-1	NA	ASSLRLAGGPGGNEQF
TRBV10-3	13	TRBJ1-5	NA	AISETGERNQPQH
TRBV7-9	13	TRBJ1-4	NA	ASSSTGWVNEKLF
TRBV6-6	13	TRBJ2-7	NA	ASCRANSGGYEQY
TRBV4-3	13	TRBJ1-2	NA	ASSQEVSGFYGYT
TRBV6-6	13	TRBJ2-7	NA	ASLSRDFPSYEQY
TRBV28	10	TRBJ2-7	NA	ASSTGGGEQY
TRBV30	14	TRBJ2-1	once	AWSATRDRGYNEQF
TRBV10-1	13	TRBJ2-5	NA	ASSESQRNQETQY
TRBV28	15	TRBJ2-7	once	ASSWAGWSGRAYEQY
TRBV2	11	TRBJ1-5	NA	ASVSRRTQPQH
TRBV9	14	TRBJ2-5	NA	ASSVGGGGARETQY
TRBV27	14	TRBJ2-7	NA	ASSFLHSGSAYEQY
TRBV19	14	TRBJ1-5	NA	ASSITGSGGNQPQH
TRBV28	12	TRBJ1-2	NA	ASRPAGQLYGYT
TRBV28	14	TRBJ2-7	NA	ASSLFPGTGAYEQY
TRBV7-9	13	TRBJ2-1	NA	ASKRIPAAVDEQF
TRBV7-9	13	TRBJ2-7	NA	SSRAGTGPTYEQY
TRBV27	12	TRBJ1-1	NA	ASSPDRVNTEAF
TRBV5-6	15	TRBJ2-6	NA	ASSHPTLRRGANVLT
TRBV9	14	TRBJ1-1	NA	ASSGRQGVGNTEAF
TRBV5-1	15	TRBJ2-1	once	ASSLPRREGSYNEQF
TRBV6-6	14	TRBJ2-5	NA	ASSYLPSGRGETQY
TRBV9	12	TRBJ2-1	NA	ASSVGDRENEQF
TRBV6-5	13	TRBJ2-7	NA	ASSYSLAGGYEQY
TRBV6-1	13	TRBJ2-7	NA	ASRGDRGDRYEQY
TRBV7-2	15	TRBJ2-3	NA	ASSLGRLAGGTDTQY
TRBV4-1	13	TRBJ1-4	NA	ASSLYRVTGEKLF
TRBV6-1	13	TRBJ2-5	NA	ASSTRTGGVETQY
TRBV7-9	13	TRBJ2-1	NA	ASSLDSGGYNEQF
TRBV7-9	13	TRBJ2-7	NA	ASSFGVLKSYEQY
TRBV6-5	12	TRBJ1-4	few	ASSYNTGRRELF
TRBV28	12	TRBJ2-1	NA	ASRDSFSYNEQF
TRBV27	12	TRBJ2-3	NA	ASSFGRNTDTQY
TRBV30	11	TRBJ2-1	NA	AWNGLAGDEQF
TRBV9	12	TRBJ2-3	NA	ASSPGTSGSTQY
TRBV7-2	14	TRBJ2-2	NA	ASSLEGVRATGELF
TRBV28	15	TRBJ1-1	NA	ASSLVGNRGLNTEAF
TRBV6-5	13	TRBJ2-1	NA	ASSTPSGAYNEQF
TRBV7-9	12	TRBJ2-5	NA	ASSFGTAKETQY
TRBV5-1	12	TRBJ1-4	NA	ASSLGTGKEKLF
TRBV27	14	TRBJ2-7	NA	ASSVAGGRGGQERY
TRBV6-1	12	TRBJ2-3	NA	ASRDSLSTDTQY